Below are 21 T cell receptor beta chains sequenced from a single sample in a study of early T cells in non-severe SARS-CoV-2 infection. TCRdb recomputed calls from the 5' RACE reads with MiXCR, one row per CDR3 protein. The top ten hold 5.2% of the sample, which has approximately 27,000 distinct CDR3 sequences, around 5.4% seen once. The sequencing sample was made of whole blood. Receptor source: an adult who was a healthcare worker with PCR-confirmed SARS-CoV-2 infection or an uninfected control (not recorded which).

This clonotype was detected ten times or more. The CDR3 DNA sequence: TGCGCCAGCAGCTTGATCAGGGGAGCCAATGAGCAGTTCTTC. Protein product: CASSLIRGANEQFF. This chain joins TRBV5-1 and TRBJ2-1; D is perhaps TRBD1 (6 bases). The CDR3 is 14 residues long. Between the trimmed V and J ends, which lost 1 base and 6 bases, there was a span of 11 bases. CDR1 SGHRS and CDR2 YFSETQ come from the germline V gene.

This clonotype appeared many times. This rearrangement joins TRBV28 to TRBJ2-1; TRBD1 matches at 10 bases. CDR3 size: 15 residues. Germline values: CDR1 MDHEN, CDR2 SYDVKM. The junction had 12 bases not matched to a gene; V was cut back by 7 bases and J by 9 bases. DNA of the CDR3: TGTGCCAGCACCCCCGGGACAGGGGTTCGTGGTGAGCAGTTCTTC. Amino acids: CASTPGTGVRGEQFF.

This clonotype was detected many times. This chain links TRBV10-1 with TRBJ2-1; TRBD1 might be the D (6 bases). Per the germline V gene, CDR1 is WNHNN and CDR2 is SYGVQD (reference sequence). The CDR3 is made up of 13 amino acids. V lost 7 bases and J lost 9, with 16 bases in between. CDR3 in DNA: TGCGCCAGCACAAACGGCCAGGACAGTGAGCAGTTCTTC. Protein product: CASTNGQDSEQFF.

There are many counts of this clonotype. The chain combines TRBV7-8 with TRBJ2-3; D is perhaps TRBD2 (6 bases). Germline V gene sequence: CDR1 SGHVS, CDR2 FQNEAQ. Trimming left V 0 bases short and J 0 bases short, with 13 bases between. There are 17 residues in the CDR3. CDR3: CASSLARRASSTDTQYF. In DNA, the CDR3 is TGTGCCAGCAGCTTAGCTAGGAGGGCATCTAGCACAGATACGCAGTATTTT. Full variable domain (outside the CDR3, taken from reference TRBV7-8 and TRBJ2-3): GAGVSQSPRYKVAKRGQDVALRCDPISGHVSLFWYQQALGQGPEFLTYFQNEAQLDKSGLPSDRFFAERPEGSVSTLKIQRTQQEDSAVYLCASSLARRASSTDTQYFGPGTRLTVL.

This clonotype has ten or more counts. This chain connects TRBV20-1 to TRBJ1-4, with unresolved D. Trimming removed 2 bases at V and 5 bases at J, with 18 bases between. Germline V gives CDR1 DFQATT, CDR2 SNEGSKA (reference sequence). This CDR3 is built from 16 residues. CDR3 in amino acids: CSARMLWRGENEKLFF. The CDR3 bases are TGCAGTGCTAGAATGCTGTGGCGTGGGGAAAATGAAAAACTGTTTTTT.

The sample holds a few counts of this clonotype. The J gene is TRBJ1-1, the V gene TRBV7-6; D is ambiguous. The CDR3 sequence is 15 residues long. From germline, CDR1 is SGHVS and CDR2 FNYEAQ. Trimming removed 1 base at V and 0 bases at J, with 9 bases between. The DNA of the CDR3 is TGTGCCAGCAGCTTAGACCGGGATCTGAACACTGAAGCTTTCTTT. It specifies CASSLDRDLNTEAFF.

In its sample, this clonotype was seen many times. CDR3 amino acids: CASSLGLNTDTQYF. The CDR3 DNA reads TGTGCCAGCAGTTTGGGACTGAACACAGATACGCAGTATTTT. This rearrangement joins TRBV6-6 to TRBJ2-3; D is perhaps TRBD2 (6 bases). Germline lookup yields CDR1 MNHNY and CDR2 SVGAGI (reference sequence). With 4 bases removed from V and 2 bases from J, the gap between germline ends came to 10 bases. The CDR3 covers 14 residues.

This clonotype was recorded many times. The rearrangement uses TRBV20-1 and TRBJ1-4; D possibly corresponds to TRBD1 (5 bases). The CDR3 extends over 14 amino acids. The V gene's germline CDR1 is DFQATT and CDR2 SNEGSKA (reference sequence). The CDR3 DNA is TGCAGCTCTACAGGAGACTCAACTAATGAAAAACTGTTTTTT. Translating gives CSSTGDSTNEKLFF.

The gene calls are TRBV10-2 and TRBJ2-1, with D possibly being TRBD2 (5 bases). Germline V gene sequence: CDR1 WSHSY, CDR2 SAAADI. V was clipped by 7 bases and J by 4 bases, with 17 bases between them. The CDR3 is made up of 15 amino acids. The CDR3 loop is CASNERVAPYNEQFF. For the CDR3, the DNA is TGCGCCAGCAACGAACGGGTAGCGCCGTACAATGAGCAGTTCTTC.

The V gene is TRBV20-1, the J gene TRBJ2-1; 10 nucleotides agree with TRBD2. Germline values: CDR1 DFQATT, CDR2 SNEGSKA (reference sequence). The CDR3 is 15 amino acids. J lost 5 bases, V lost 6 bases, and 10 bases had no gene match. The CDR3: CSAQTGTSVHNEQFF. The CDR3 DNA reads TGCAGTGCGCAGACCGGGACTAGCGTGCACAATGAGCAGTTCTTC.

This clonotype has at least ten counts. This sequence joins TRBV18 and TRBJ2-2; 7 nucleotides align to TRBD1. The CDR3 has 15 amino acids. Germline values: CDR1 KGHSH, CDR2 LQKENI. J was trimmed by 4 bases and V by 5 bases; bases with no gene match: 7. CDR3 sequence: CASSASQGPTGELFF. The CDR3 region has the DNA TGTGCCAGCTCAGCATCACAGGGGCCCACCGGGGAGCTGTTTTTT.

The table lists this clonotype with many counts. The J gene is TRBJ1-6, the V gene TRBV29-1; tentative D call: TRBD1 (5 bases). Germline lookup yields CDR1 SQVTM and CDR2 ANQGSEA. The CDR3 sequence is 12 residues long. The germline V and J ends were trimmed by 5 bases and 8 bases, with 10 bases remaining between them. The CDR3 DNA sequence: TGCAGCGTTTGGGACGGAGATTCACCCCTCCACTTT. Translated: CSVWDGDSPLHF.

At least ten counts were recorded for this clonotype. CDR3 sequence reads: CASTNNSPLHF. DNA of the CDR3: TGTGCCAGTACTAATAATTCACCCCTCCACTTT. V and J are TRBV19 and TRBJ1-6; no clear D gene. Germline lookup yields CDR1 LNHDA and CDR2 SQIVND (reference sequence). V lost 7 bases and J 5 bases, leaving 3 bases between the germline ends. The CDR3 length is 11 residues.

This clonotype has a count of ten or more. The rearrangement links TRBV4-2 to TRBJ1-4; 7 bases line up with TRBD1. This CDR3 comprises 14 residues. Germline CDR1 reads LGHNA; CDR2 reads YNFKEQ. The J segment lost 7 bases and the V segment lost 4 bases, leaving 6 bases of the junction unmatched. CDR3 sequence (DNA): TGTGCCAGCAGCCGGGACAGCCAAGGTGAAAAACTGTTTTTT. Its translation is CASSRDSQGEKLFF.

This clonotype has at least ten counts. The chain employs TRBV11-3 and TRBJ2-3; a weak D match, TRBD1 (6 bases). The CDR3 is made up of 15 amino acids. Trimming removed 0 bases at V and 2 bases at J, with 9 bases between. Germline lookup yields CDR1 SGHNT and CDR2 YENEEA. The DNA for the CDR3 is TGTGCCAGCAGCTTAGATGCAGGGGCCACAGATACGCAGTATTTT. Its protein is CASSLDAGATDTQYF. The full variable domain, with the rest looked up from reference TRBV11-3 and TRBJ2-3, is EAGVVQSPRYKIIEKKQPVAFWCNPISGHNTLYWYLQNLGQGPELLIRYENEEAVDDSQLPKDRFSAERLKGVDSTLKIQPAELGDSAVYLCASSLDAGATDTQYFGPGTRLTVL.

The genes are TRBV4-1 and TRBJ2-3; 10 positions match TRBD1. This CDR3 spans 18 amino acids. Germline lookup yields CDR1 MGHRA and CDR2 YSYEKL. V shed 7 bases and J 0 bases; nucleotides not matched to a gene: 13. This CDR3 reads CASTDRGLLGRSTDTQYF. The CDR3, as DNA: TGCGCCAGCACCGACAGGGGGCTTTTAGGTCGGAGCACAGATACGCAGTATTTT.

Ten or more counts support this clonotype. The limits of the CDR3 on the DNA are not certain, so only TCRdb's listed CDR3 is given. The chain has TRBV12-2 and TRBJ1-5; TRBD1, the D gene given by the table, was not confirmed from the DNA. TRBV12-2 is annotated as a pseudogene. Inclusive of both ends, the CDR3 amounts to 18 amino acids. The CDR3 protein is CASRLVGPGAFSNQPQHF.

This clonotype was observed at least ten times. The chain has TRBV11-2 and TRBJ2-5; 7 bases are shared with TRBD1. The CDR3 length is 14 residues. The V gene end was trimmed by 4 bases and the J gene end by 5 bases; junction bases not matched to a gene: 7. Germline assignment: CDR1 SGHAT and CDR2 FQNNGV. Written as DNA, the CDR3 is TGTGCCAGCAGCTATAACAGGGGTAGGGAGACCCAGTACTTC. As protein: CASSYNRGRETQYF. Based on the CDR3 plus reference TRBV11-2 and TRBJ2-5, the full variable domain is EAGVAQSPRYKIIEKRQSVAFWCNPISGHATLYWYQQILGQGPKLLIQFQNNGVVDDSQLPKDRFSAERLKGVDSTLKIQPAKLEDSAVYLCASSYNRGRETQYFGPGTRLLVL.

This clonotype has ten or more counts. The V gene is TRBV5-1, the J gene TRBJ2-5; no definite D call. CDR1 SGHRS and CDR2 YFSETQ come from the germline V gene. V lost 0 bases, J lost 2 bases, and 11 bases lay in between. This CDR3 has 15 residues. CDR3 sequence (DNA): TGCGCCAGCAGCTTGGAGGCCAGAAAACAAGAGACCCAGTACTTC. It specifies CASSLEARKQETQYF.

This clonotype was seen many times. The chain joins TRBV24-1 to TRBJ2-5, with a weak D call TRBD1 (6 bases). The ends were cut back, 2 bases at V and 3 bases at J, with 12 bases in the middle. CDR1 and CDR2 (germline): KGHDR, SFDVKD. This CDR3 comprises 15 residues. CDR3 nucleotide sequence: TGTGCCACCAGTGATTCCGGGACATTTAAAGAGACCCAGTACTTC. Its translation: CATSDSGTFKETQYF.

This clonotype was detected many times. J is TRBJ1-5 and V is TRBV21-1; the DNA was not compared with TRBD1, the D call given in the table. TRBV21-1 is marked as a pseudogene. CDR3 length: 14 amino acids. CDR3 in DNA: TGTGCCAGTCCGACAGCGGAAAGAAGTCAGCCCCAGCATTTT. Its translation is CASPTAERSQPQHF.